Below are 6 T cell receptor beta chains sequenced from a single sample in a study of T cell responses to AZD1222 COVID-19 vaccine. This table comes from immunoSEQ multiplex PCR, and its TCRdb copy is limited to in-frame clones, with some not included. The sample has some 110,000 clones; 89% are singletons. Sample: peripheral blood, taken 28 days after the second AZD1222 dose. All receptors come from an adult who received the AZD1222 COVID-19 vaccine.

The rearrangement links TRBV19 to TRBJ2-7; 10 nucleotides agree with TRBD2. V lost 3 bases and J lost 6; bases outside the gene matches: 2. The germline V gene has CDR1 LNHDA and CDR2 SQIVND (reference sequence). The CDR3 consists of 13 residues. Here the CDR3 reads CASSISSGSEQYF. The CDR3 DNA sequence: TGTGCCAGTAGTATTTCTAGCGGGAGCGAGCAGTACTTC.

V gene TRBV19 combines with J gene TRBJ1-1, with D maybe TRBD1 (5 bases). Germline V gene data show CDR1 as LNHDA and CDR2 as SQIVND (reference sequence). V lost 6 bases, J lost 0 bases, and 14 bases lay in between. There are 15 residues in the CDR3. This CDR3 is CASRIGGNMNTEAFF. DNA for the CDR3: TGTGCCAGTAGGATCGGGGGGAACATGAACACTGAAGCTTTCTTT. Filled out from reference TRBV19 and TRBJ1-1, the complete variable domain reads DGGITQSPKYLFRKEGQNVTLSCEQNLNHDAMYWYRQDPGQGLRLIYYSQIVNDFQKGDIAEGYSVSREKKESFPLTVTSAQKNPTAFYLCASRIGGNMNTEAFFGQGTRLTVV.

The V and J genes are TRBV19 and TRBJ2-2; possibly TRBD1 for D (6 bases). Trimming removed 7 bases from V and 1 base from J, with 19 bases in between. Germline lookup yields CDR1 LNHDA and CDR2 SQIVND (reference sequence). The CDR3 covers 17 residues. This CDR3 is CASTRTAATLNTGELFF. DNA of the CDR3: TGTGCCAGTACCCGGACAGCCGCGACCTTGAACACCGGGGAGCTGTTTTTT.

This chain uses TRBV2 with TRBJ1-5; 9 bases map to TRBD1. The germline CDR1 and CDR2 sequences are SNHLY and FYNNEI. The CDR3 extends over 15 amino acids. The V and J ends lost 1 base and 6 bases, in that order; junction bases with no gene match: 4. CDR3 sequence (DNA): TGTGCCAGCAGTGAAGTGGGACAGGGTTCTCAGCCCCAGCATTTT. Its translation: CASSEVGQGSQPQHF.

V and J are TRBV10-2 and TRBJ2-3; D remains unclear. The germline V gene has CDR1 WSHSY and CDR2 SAAADI. The CDR3 runs to 13 residues. V was clipped by 4 bases and J by 5 bases, with 10 bases between them. CDR3 DNA sequence: TGCGCCAGCAGTGGGCAAAGTCAAGATACGCAGTATTTT. It encodes CASSGQSQDTQYF.

The chain combines TRBV5-4 with TRBJ2-1; possibly TRBD1 for D (5 bases). CDR1 is SGHNT and CDR2 is YYREEE in the germline V gene (reference sequence). With 0 bases removed from V and 8 bases from J, the gap between germline ends came to 12 bases. The CDR3 contains 14 residues. CDR3 loop: CASSLVQGGDEQFF. The CDR3 nucleotides read TGTGCCAGCAGCTTGGTCCAGGGTGGGGATGAGCAGTTCTTC.